Below, 32 T cell receptor beta chains from the same sample are listed, as sequenced in a study of response to subunit inactivated influenza vaccine. TCRdb used MiXCR to reprocess the RT-PCR reads, holding one entry per CDR3 protein. The repertoire has 550,000 to 800,000 distinct CDR3 sequences, more than 15% of them found once; the top ten carry about 9.9%. The specimen was PBMCs from blood, collected roughly 12 days after vaccination. The receptors were gathered from a man aged 50 or older who received an inactivated influenza vaccine.

This chain connects TRBV7-2 to TRBJ2-2; D gene uncertain. Germline CDR1 and CDR2: SGHTA and FQGNSA. The CDR3 has 14 residues. Between the trimmed V and J ends, which lost 5 bases and 1 base, there was a span of 8 bases. CDR3 sequence reads: CASSRVWNTGELFF. DNA of the CDR3: TGTGCCAGCAGCCGGGTGTGGAACACCGGGGAGCTGTTTTTT.

Turning to this clonotype: The missing conserved phenylalanine or tryptophan at the end of this CDR3 makes a read error likely. This sequence joins TRBV12-3 or TRBV12-4 and TRBJ2-7; D unclear. Trimming shortened V by 6 bases and J by 4 bases, and 13 bases separated the two germline ends. CDR3 size: 13 residues. As DNA, the CDR3 is TGTGCCAGCAGACCCTCGGGTGTTTACGAGCAGTACTTA. This translates into CASRPSGVYEQYL.

V gene TRBV28 combines with J gene TRBJ2-2; D is perhaps TRBD1 (6 bases). Looked up from germline, CDR1 is MDHEN and CDR2 is SYDVKM. The CDR3 contains 14 residues. Trimming removed 5 bases from V and 6 bases from J, with 13 bases in between. As DNA, the CDR3 is TGTGCCAGCAGTGCCTTACAGGGATCCGGGGAGCTGTTTTTT. Translated: CASSALQGSGELFF.

This clonotype came up a few times. The chain couples TRBV20-1 to TRBJ2-5; 7 positions match TRBD2. Germline V lookup: CDR1 DFQATT, CDR2 SNEGSKA (reference sequence). The CDR3 is made up of 14 amino acids. After removal of 3 bases from V and 3 bases from J, the junction contained 7 bases not matched to a gene. For the CDR3, the DNA is TGCAGTGCTAGTATCGCGGGGGAGGAAGAGACCCAGTACTTC. Amino acid sequence: CSASIAGEEETQYF.

This clonotype came up many times. This sequence joins TRBV28 and TRBJ1-5, with 7 bases fitting TRBD1. The CDR3 loop spans 16 amino acids. Germline assignment: CDR1 MDHEN and CDR2 SYDVKM. The V segment lost 5 bases and the J segment 0 bases; nucleotides outside the gene matches: 7. CDR3 nucleotides: TGTGCCAGCAGTCTCAGGGGGGACAGTAGCAATCAGCCCCAGCATTTT. Translating gives CASSLRGDSSNQPQHF.

This chain links TRBV4-2 with TRBJ1-5; D ambiguous. CDR1 and CDR2 from the germline V gene are LGHNA and YNFKEQ. Between the trimmed V and J ends, which lost 0 bases and 0 bases, there was a span of 9 bases. This CDR3 contains 16 residues. The CDR3 sequence: CASSQEPGYSNQPQHF. In nucleotides, the CDR3 is TGTGCCAGCAGCCAAGAGCCGGGATATAGCAATCAGCCCCAGCATTTT.

The V gene is TRBV20-1, the J gene TRBJ1-1; D uncertain. There are 14 residues in the CDR3. The germline V and J ends were trimmed by 2 bases and 1 base, with 11 bases remaining between them. The germline gives CDR1 DFQATT, CDR2 SNEGSKA (reference sequence). The CDR3: CSARRGFENTEAFF. The DNA of the CDR3 is TGCAGTGCTAGACGGGGATTCGAGAACACTGAAGCTTTCTTT.

This clonotype was seen more than once but under ten times. The CDR3 nucleotides read TGCGCCAGCAGCTCGTGGGGGGAGAACACTGAAGCTTTCTTT. This sequence encodes CASSSWGENTEAFF. The V and J genes are TRBV5-1 and TRBJ1-1; D is perhaps TRBD1 (5 bases). Germline CDR1 and CDR2: SGHRS and YFSETQ. The CDR3 has 14 amino acids. Trimming took 3 bases from V and 1 from J, leaving 10 bases between them. The full variable domain, completed using reference TRBV5-1 and TRBJ1-1, is KAGVTQTPRYLIKTRGQQVTLSCSPISGHRSVSWYQQTPGQGLQFLFEYFSETQRNKGNFPGRFSGRQFSNSRSEMNVSTLELGDSALYLCASSSWGENTEAFFGQGTRLTVV.

This clonotype has just a few counts. The genes are TRBV12-3 or TRBV12-4 and TRBJ2-2, with 11 bases matching TRBD1. The CDR3 length is 14 residues. V lost 6 bases, J lost 6 bases, and 3 bases stayed unmatched. The CDR3 loop reads CASRPGQGAGELFF. The CDR3, as DNA: TGTGCCAGCAGGCCGGGACAGGGGGCCGGGGAGCTGTTTTTT.

There are many counts of this clonotype. The V gene is TRBV5-1, the J gene TRBJ2-7, with 7 bases matching TRBD2. The V gene's germline CDR1 is SGHRS and CDR2 YFSETQ. V shed 0 bases and J 3 bases; nucleotides not matched to a gene: 3. CDR3 length equals 14 residues. The chain's CDR3 is CASSLDPGGYEQYF. The CDR3 nucleotides are TGCGCCAGCAGCTTGGACCCGGGAGGCTACGAGCAGTACTTC.

The chain recombines TRBV2 with TRBJ2-7; 9 bases are a match to TRBD2. The CDR3 spans 18 residues. V shed 0 bases and J 0 bases; nucleotides not matched to a gene: 9. Looked up from germline, CDR1 is SNHLY and CDR2 is FYNNEI. The CDR3 DNA reads TGTGCCAGCAGTGAAGCAACCTATTGGCGGGAGGGCTCCTACGAGCAGTACTTC. Its protein is CASSEATYWREGSYEQYF.

The table lists this clonotype with many counts. The V gene is TRBV5-1, the J gene TRBJ2-2, with D perhaps TRBD1 (5 bases). From germline, CDR1 is SGHRS and CDR2 YFSETQ. Trimming stripped 0 bases from V and 4 bases from J, with 7 bases between. The CDR3 contains 14 residues. CDR3 residues: CASSLAGITGELFF. The CDR3, as DNA: TGCGCCAGCAGCTTGGCAGGGATCACCGGGGAGCTGTTTTTT.

The chain has TRBV9 and TRBJ2-7, with 11 positions matching TRBD2. This CDR3 is 13 amino acids long. V was clipped by 2 bases and J by 6 bases; unmatched bases: 1. From germline, CDR1 is SGDLS and CDR2 YYNGEE. The CDR3 DNA follows: TGTGCCAGCAGCGTTCTAGCGGGAGGCGAGCAGTACTTC. Translated, it gives CASSVLAGGEQYF.

The V call is TRBV12-3 or TRBV12-4, the J call TRBJ2-1; 7 bases align to TRBD2. The CDR3 has 15 residues. V shed 1 base and J 7 bases; nucleotides not matched to a gene: 7. The CDR3 is CASSLVGGSWNEQFF. The CDR3 bases are TGTGCCAGCAGTTTAGTGGGGGGGTCGTGGAATGAGCAGTTCTTC.

The rearrangement joins TRBV5-1 to TRBJ2-1; 10 bases are a match to TRBD1. J was trimmed by 9 bases and V by 4 bases; bases with no gene match: 10. In germline, CDR1 is SGHRS, CDR2 YFSETQ. This CDR3 has 15 residues. The CDR3 coding sequence is TGCGCCAGCAGCCTCCAAGGGGACAGGGGAATTGAGCAGTTCTTC. This sequence encodes CASSLQGDRGIEQFF.

The chain couples TRBV6-1 to TRBJ2-7; a possible D gene is TRBD2 (5 bases). Germline assignment: CDR1 MNHNS and CDR2 SASEGT. There are 14 residues in the CDR3. The V end lost 8 bases, the J end lost 2 bases, and 16 bases lay between the germline ends. CDR3 residues: CASQMGAVAYEQYF. CDR3 bases: TGTGCCAGCCAGATGGGAGCGGTAGCCTACGAGCAGTACTTC.

This clonotype showed up just a few times. This rearrangement joins TRBV12-3 or TRBV12-4 to TRBJ1-2, with D perhaps TRBD1 (6 bases). CDR3 size: 17 residues. V dropped 5 bases and J dropped 7 bases, with 26 bases sitting between them. CDR3 sequence reads: CASSLGNGGQGLAGYTF. The CDR3 DNA reads as TGTGCCAGCAGTCTTGGGAATGGTGGCCAGGGGCTCGCTGGCTACACCTTC.

The chain combines TRBV24-1 with TRBJ1-2, with 10 bases that match TRBD1. Germline trimming cut 4 bases from V and 8 bases from J; bases unmatched to any gene: 12. The CDR3 contains 16 residues. Germline CDR1 is KGHDR and CDR2 is SFDVKD. In nucleotides, the CDR3 is TGTGCCACCAGTGACGCGGGACAGGGGCAAGGAAGAGGCTACACCTTC. Its protein product is CATSDAGQGQGRGYTF.

The chain joins TRBV15 to TRBJ2-7; D perhaps matches TRBD2 (5 bases). V was shortened by 0 bases and J by 5 bases, with 11 bases between the two germline ends. This CDR3 region has 14 residues. From germline, CDR1 is LNHNV and CDR2 YYDKDF (reference sequence). The CDR3 coding sequence is TGTGCCACCAGCAGAGATAAGAGGGTCCACGAGCAGTACTTC. This encodes CATSRDKRVHEQYF. Variable domain in full (rest from reference TRBV15 and TRBJ2-7): DAMVIQNPRYQVTQFGKPVTLSCSQTLNHNVMYWYQQKSSQAPKLLFHYYDKDFNNEADTPDNFQSRRPNTSFCFLDIRSPGLGDTAMYLCATSRDKRVHEQYFGPGTRLTVT.

The chain carries TRBV20-1 and TRBJ1-4; 9 bases line up with TRBD1. Per the germline V gene, CDR1 is DFQATT and CDR2 is SNEGSKA (reference sequence). After removal of 5 bases from V and 8 bases from J, the junction contained 9 bases not matched to a gene. The CDR3 length is 14 residues. The CDR3 coding sequence is TGCAGTGCTCTGGGACAGGGTTGGGGGGAAAAACTGTTTTTT. It translates to CSALGQGWGEKLFF.

The rearrangement links TRBV29-1 to TRBJ1-5, with TRBD1 identical over 9 bases. The CDR3 extends over 13 amino acids. CDR1 is SQVTM and CDR2 is ANQGSEA in the germline V gene. The trim removed 5 bases at V and 11 bases at J, leaving 10 bases unmatched. CDR3 sequence reads: CSVQADRGEAQHF. CDR3 nucleotides: TGCAGCGTTCAGGCGGACAGGGGAGAGGCCCAGCATTTT.

CDR3 nucleotide sequence: TGTGCCAGCAGCACCGGGATATCTTGGCCCCACGAGCAGTACTTC. Its translation is CASSTGISWPHEQYF. The chain carries TRBV7-9 and TRBJ2-7; weak D call: TRBD2 (5 bases). The CDR3 loop spans 15 amino acids. Trimming left V 5 bases short and J 5 bases short, with 19 bases between. The germline gives CDR1 SEHNR, CDR2 FQNEAQ (reference sequence).

The sample holds a few counts of this clonotype. The gene calls are TRBV28 and TRBJ2-2; 7 positions match TRBD2. CDR1 is MDHEN, CDR2 SYDVKM, per germline. This CDR3 has 14 amino acids. Trimming cost V 5 bases and J 6 bases; bases outside gene matches: 6. The CDR3 sequence: CASSRTSVAGELFF. DNA of the CDR3: TGTGCCAGCAGTCGAACTAGCGTTGCCGGGGAGCTGTTTTTT.

The rearrangement joins TRBV28 to TRBJ2-7; D unresolved. With 4 bases removed from V and 1 base from J, the gap between germline ends came to 5 bases. CDR3 length: 12 residues. Germline loops: CDR1 MDHEN, CDR2 SYDVKM. CDR3 sequence reads: CASSYMSYEQYF. The DNA of the CDR3 is TGTGCCAGCAGTTACATGTCCTACGAGCAGTACTTC. Supplemented by reference TRBV28 and TRBJ2-7, the full variable domain reads DVKVTQSSRYLVKRTGEKVFLECVQDMDHENMFWYRQDPGLGLRLIYFSYDVKMKEKGDIPEGYSVSREKKERFSLILESASTNQTSMYLCASSYMSYEQYFGPGTRLTVT.

This clonotype was detected a few times. The DNA for the CDR3 is TGTGCCAGCAGCGATTACAGTGACTATGGCTACACCTTC. Its protein product is CASSDYSDYGYTF. The chain has TRBV9 and TRBJ1-2, with no clear D. CDR3 size: 13 residues. Germline V gives CDR1 SGDLS, CDR2 YYNGEE. The germline V and J ends were trimmed by 3 bases and 3 bases, with 9 bases remaining between them.

This clonotype was picked up many times. The rearrangement uses TRBV4-2 and TRBJ2-5; a weak D match, TRBD2 (6 bases). CDR1 LGHNA and CDR2 YNFKEQ come from the germline V gene. The V and J ends lost 1 base and 1 base respectively, with 13 bases between them. CDR3 length equals 16 residues. CDR3: CASSQVGVGGQETQYF. As DNA, the CDR3 is TGTGCCAGCAGCCAAGTTGGAGTGGGGGGCCAAGAGACCCAGTACTTC.

This clonotype was counted a few times. The rearrangement joins TRBV6-2 or TRBV6-3 to TRBJ1-6, with D unresolved. Germline V lookup: CDR1 MNHEY, CDR2 SVGEGT. There are 11 residues in the CDR3. Trimming stripped 4 bases from V and 10 bases from J, with 5 bases between. The CDR3 sequence is CASSSDSPLHF. The CDR3 bases are TGTGCCAGCAGTTCGGACTCACCCCTCCACTTT.

This clonotype was observed a few times. The genes are TRBV29-1 and TRBJ2-5; maybe TRBD1 (7 bases). The CDR3 is 13 residues long. Germline-derived CDR1 and CDR2 are SQVTM and ANQGSEA. The V end lost 6 bases, the J end lost 5 bases, and 16 bases lay between the germline ends. CDR3: CSVAPGGWETQYF. The CDR3 region has the DNA TGCAGCGTCGCCCCAGGGGGGTGGGAGACCCAGTACTTC.

In its sample, this clonotype was seen once. The chain carries TRBV6-1 and TRBJ2-7; the D gene is possibly TRBD1 (6 bases). CDR3 length: 15 amino acids. Between the trimmed V and J ends, which lost 2 bases and 4 bases, there was a span of 15 bases. Germline lookup yields CDR1 MNHNS and CDR2 SASEGT. This CDR3 reads CASSEWVGALYEQYF. The CDR3 bases are TGTGCCAGCAGTGAATGGGTGGGGGCCCTTTACGAGCAGTACTTC.

CDR3 sequence reads: CASSFTGGQETQYF. The CDR3 coding sequence is TGTGCCAGCAGCTTTACAGGGGGCCAAGAGACCCAGTACTTC. The chain recombines TRBV7-8 with TRBJ2-5, with 8 bases that match TRBD1. Germline assignment: CDR1 SGHVS and CDR2 FQNEAQ. After removal of 3 bases from V and 1 base from J, the junction contained 1 base not matched to a gene. The CDR3 has 14 residues.

This clonotype turned up a few times. The chain uses TRBV4-3 and TRBJ2-7; D is perhaps TRBD2 (7 bases). The CDR3 length is 15 residues. V gave up 0 bases and J gave up 2 bases, with 11 bases separating them. The V gene's germline CDR1 is LGHNA and CDR2 YSLEER. This CDR3 reads CASSQEGGVTYEQYF. In nucleotides, the CDR3 is TGCGCCAGCAGCCAAGAAGGGGGGGTAACCTACGAGCAGTACTTC.

The chain carries TRBV11-2 and TRBJ2-7; D gene uncertain. The CDR3 contains 14 residues. V lost 1 base, J lost 3 bases, and 10 bases lay in between. Germline V gene sequence: CDR1 SGHAT, CDR2 FQNNGV. DNA for the CDR3: TGTGCCAGCAGCTTAGGGGTGGAACTCTACGAGCAGTACTTC. This translates into CASSLGVELYEQYF.